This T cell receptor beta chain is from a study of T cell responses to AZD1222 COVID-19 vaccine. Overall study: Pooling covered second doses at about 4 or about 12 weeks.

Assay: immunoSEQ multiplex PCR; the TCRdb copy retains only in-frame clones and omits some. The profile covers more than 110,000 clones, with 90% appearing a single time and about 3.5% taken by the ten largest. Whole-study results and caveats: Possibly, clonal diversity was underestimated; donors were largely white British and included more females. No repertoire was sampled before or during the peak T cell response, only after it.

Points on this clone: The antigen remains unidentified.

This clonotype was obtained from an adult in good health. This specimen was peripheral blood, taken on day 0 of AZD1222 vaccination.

In DNA form, the CDR3 reads TGTGCCAGCAGTTTGACAGGGGTCGGTGAAGCTTTCTTT. The encoded protein is CASSLTGVGEAFF. V is TRBV12-3 or TRBV12-4 and J is TRBJ1-1; 8 bases match TRBD1. The CDR3 is 13 amino acids. J lost 7 bases, V lost 3 bases, and 4 bases had no gene match.